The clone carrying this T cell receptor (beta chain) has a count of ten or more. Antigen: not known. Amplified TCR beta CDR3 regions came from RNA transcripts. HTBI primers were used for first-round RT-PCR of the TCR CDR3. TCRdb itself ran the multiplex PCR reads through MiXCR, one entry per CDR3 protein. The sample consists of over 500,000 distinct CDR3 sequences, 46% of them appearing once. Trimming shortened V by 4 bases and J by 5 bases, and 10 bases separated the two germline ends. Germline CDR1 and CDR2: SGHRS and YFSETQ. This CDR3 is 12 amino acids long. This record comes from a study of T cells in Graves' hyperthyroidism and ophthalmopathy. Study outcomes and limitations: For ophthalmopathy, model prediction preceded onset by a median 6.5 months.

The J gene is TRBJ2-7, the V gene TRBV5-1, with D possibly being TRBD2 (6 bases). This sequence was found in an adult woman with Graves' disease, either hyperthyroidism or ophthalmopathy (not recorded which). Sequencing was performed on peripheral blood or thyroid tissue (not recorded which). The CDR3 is CASSLGLDEQYF. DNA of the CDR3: TGCGCCAGCAGCCTGGGACTCGACGAGCAGTACTTC.